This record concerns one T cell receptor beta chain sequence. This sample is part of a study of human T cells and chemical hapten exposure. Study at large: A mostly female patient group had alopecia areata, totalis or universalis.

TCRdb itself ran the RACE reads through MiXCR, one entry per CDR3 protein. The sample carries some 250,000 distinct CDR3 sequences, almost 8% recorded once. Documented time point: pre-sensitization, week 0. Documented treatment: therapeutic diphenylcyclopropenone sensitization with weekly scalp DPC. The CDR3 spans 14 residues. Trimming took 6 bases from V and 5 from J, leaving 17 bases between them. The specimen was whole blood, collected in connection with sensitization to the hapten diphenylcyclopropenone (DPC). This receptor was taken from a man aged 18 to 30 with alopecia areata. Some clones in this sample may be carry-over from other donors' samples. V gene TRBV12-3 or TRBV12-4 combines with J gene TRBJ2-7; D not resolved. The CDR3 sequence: CASSHPGITNEQYF. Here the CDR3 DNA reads TGTGCCAGCAGCCACCCTGGGATCACTAACGAGCAGTACTTC.